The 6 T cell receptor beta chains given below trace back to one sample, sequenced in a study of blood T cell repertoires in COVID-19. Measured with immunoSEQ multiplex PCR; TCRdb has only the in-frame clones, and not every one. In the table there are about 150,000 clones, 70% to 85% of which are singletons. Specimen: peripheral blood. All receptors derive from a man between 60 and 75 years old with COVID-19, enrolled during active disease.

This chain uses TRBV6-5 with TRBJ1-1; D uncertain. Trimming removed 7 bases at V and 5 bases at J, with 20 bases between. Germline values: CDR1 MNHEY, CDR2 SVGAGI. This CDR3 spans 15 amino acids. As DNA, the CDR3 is TGTGCCAGCACCAACATCGTACGGGAGAGGACTGAAGCTTTCTTT. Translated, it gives CASTNIVRERTEAFF.

CDR3 protein: CASSLKTMGQGASGANVLTF. CDR3 bases: TGCGCCAGCAGCTTAAAGACCATGGGACAGGGGGCTTCTGGGGCCAACGTCCTGACTTTC. This chain uses TRBV5-1 with TRBJ2-6, with 12 bases identical to TRBD1. The CDR3 has 20 amino acids. The V gene's germline CDR1 is SGHRS and CDR2 YFSETQ. With V trimmed by 2 bases and J by 1 base, 10 bases remained unmatched.

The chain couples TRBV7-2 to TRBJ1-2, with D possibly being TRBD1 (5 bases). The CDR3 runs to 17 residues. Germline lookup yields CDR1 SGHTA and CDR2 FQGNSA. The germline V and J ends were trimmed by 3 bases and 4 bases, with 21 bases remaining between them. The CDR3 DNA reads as TGTGCCAGCAGCTTTCTGCCCTCAGCCCGCGGGGGCTATGGCTACACCTTC. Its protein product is CASSFLPSARGGYGYTF. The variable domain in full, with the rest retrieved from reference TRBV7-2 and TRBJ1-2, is GAGVSQSPSNKVTEKGKDVELRCDPISGHTALYWYRQSLGQGLEFLIYFQGNSAPDKSGLPSDRFSAERTGGSVSTLTIQRTQQEDSAVYLCASSFLPSARGGYGYTFGSGTRLTVV.

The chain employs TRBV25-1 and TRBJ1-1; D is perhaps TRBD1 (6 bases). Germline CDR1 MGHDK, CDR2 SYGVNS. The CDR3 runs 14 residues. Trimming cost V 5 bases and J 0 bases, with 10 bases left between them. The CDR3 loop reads CASSIRGMNTEAFF. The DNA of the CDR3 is TGTGCCAGCAGTATCAGGGGAATGAACACTGAAGCTTTCTTT.

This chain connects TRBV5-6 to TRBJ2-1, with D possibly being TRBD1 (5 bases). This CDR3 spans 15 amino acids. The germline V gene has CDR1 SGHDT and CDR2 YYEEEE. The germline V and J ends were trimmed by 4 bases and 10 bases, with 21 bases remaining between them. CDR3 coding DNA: TGTGCCAGCAGCCCACAACTCGACAGCGCTTGGGAGCAGTTCTTC. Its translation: CASSPQLDSAWEQFF.

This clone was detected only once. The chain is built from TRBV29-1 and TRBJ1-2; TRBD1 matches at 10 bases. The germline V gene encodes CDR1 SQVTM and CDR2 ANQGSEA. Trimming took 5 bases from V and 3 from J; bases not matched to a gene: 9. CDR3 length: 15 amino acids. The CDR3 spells CSVLVRDRGYYGYTF. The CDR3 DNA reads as TGCAGCGTTCTCGTCCGGGACAGGGGATACTATGGCTACACCTTC.